Presented here are 18 T cell receptor beta chains from one specimen sequenced in a study of blood T cells in healthy people across ages. Using a J-beta primer mix together with a sample-barcoded 5' primer, a second PCR was run for roughly 7 to 11 cycles. MiXCR was run by TCRdb on the 5' RACE reads, yielding one entry per CDR3 protein. The sample yields over 600,000 distinct CDR3 sequences, around 20% seen once. The sample consisted of blood. Receptor source: a man between 65 and 85 years old in good health.

This clonotype was seen once. The chain uses TRBV28 and TRBJ2-1, with 9 bases lining up with TRBD2. V dropped 3 bases and J dropped 0; count of bases not matched to a gene: 12. This CDR3 comprises 19 residues. The germline V gene encodes CDR1 MDHEN and CDR2 SYDVKM. The CDR3 DNA is TGTGCCAGCAGTTTGATTCTAGCGGGGTCGCTGAGCTCCTACAATGAGCAGTTCTTC. The encoded protein is CASSLILAGSLSSYNEQFF.

This clonotype was detected a few times. The chain couples TRBV9 to TRBJ2-5; 7 bases align to TRBD1. Germline V gene sequence: CDR1 SGDLS, CDR2 YYNGEE. Trimming removed 5 bases from V and 1 base from J; junction bases left unmatched: 8. The CDR3 consists of 15 residues. CDR3 region: CASSTTGVPQETQYF. CDR3 in DNA: TGTGCCAGCAGTACCACAGGGGTTCCCCAAGAGACCCAGTACTTC.

The rearrangement links TRBV27 to TRBJ1-2; maybe TRBD1 (6 bases). The CDR3 totals 20 residues. Germline CDR1 and CDR2: MNHEY and SMNVEV (reference sequence). Trimming pared 4 bases from V and 0 bases from J, leaving 27 bases between. Here the CDR3 DNA reads TGTGCCAGCAGTTCCGTACAACCCGCCACCCGGGACACTGCTAACTATGGCTACACCTTC. This codes for CASSSVQPATRDTANYGYTF.

This sequence joins TRBV11-2 and TRBJ1-1; no firm D call. In germline, CDR1 is SGHAT, CDR2 FQNNGV. The CDR3 has 15 amino acids. V lost 4 bases, J lost 1 base, and 13 bases lay in between. This CDR3 is CASSSSRNGNTEAFF. As DNA, the CDR3 is TGTGCCAGCAGCTCGAGCAGGAATGGGAACACTGAAGCTTTCTTT.

This clonotype was observed a handful of times. This chain uses TRBV5-1 with TRBJ2-5; D is possibly TRBD1 or TRBD2 (5 bases each). Trimming cost V 1 base and J 5 bases, with 12 bases left between them. The germline CDR1 and CDR2 sequences are SGHRS and YFSETQ. This CDR3 comprises 14 residues. The CDR3 loop is CASSLLWDGETQYF. CDR3 nucleotide sequence: TGCGCCAGCAGCTTGCTTTGGGACGGGGAGACCCAGTACTTC.

The chain joins TRBV7-9 to TRBJ2-5; D perhaps matches TRBD2 (5 bases). This CDR3 contains 15 residues. CDR1 is SEHNR and CDR2 is FQNEAQ in the germline V gene (reference sequence). Trimming shortened V by 7 bases and J by 2 bases, and 17 bases separated the two germline ends. CDR3: CASTFTPGEQETQYF. The CDR3 region has the DNA TGTGCCAGCACCTTTACACCCGGGGAGCAAGAGACCCAGTACTTC.

This clonotype appeared a single time. The chain recombines TRBV7-4 with TRBJ2-4; 7 bases are shared with TRBD1. The trim removed 8 bases at V and 2 bases at J, leaving 24 bases unmatched. The CDR3 is 20 amino acids. Germline V CDR1 and CDR2: SGHVT, SQSDAQ. Written as DNA, the CDR3 is TGTGCCAGCCCTTTCCCCCCGGGACAGCTGGCCTTGGGAACCAAAAACATTCAGTACTTC. Protein product: CASPFPPGQLALGTKNIQYF.

This clonotype has just a few counts. The chain is built from TRBV12-3 or TRBV12-4 and TRBJ1-2; D is ambiguous. V lost 0 bases, J lost 12 bases, and 11 bases lay in between. CDR3 size: 12 residues. The CDR3 reads CASSLAGTSDTF. The CDR3 nucleotides are TGTGCCAGCAGTTTAGCCGGCACCTCGGACACCTTC.

This clonotype appeared a few times. The V and J genes are TRBV9 and TRBJ2-5; D is perhaps TRBD2 (5 bases). Between the trimmed V and J ends, which lost 0 bases and 0 bases, there was a span of 12 bases. The CDR3 loop spans 16 amino acids. Germline V gene data show CDR1 as SGDLS and CDR2 as YYNGEE. The chain's CDR3 is CASSVDPTGNQETQYF. DNA for the CDR3: TGTGCCAGCAGCGTAGACCCGACCGGGAACCAAGAGACCCAGTACTTC.

This clonotype was detected only a few times. The chain employs TRBV10-3 and TRBJ2-5; 8 nucleotides line up with TRBD2. The germline gives CDR1 ENHRY, CDR2 SYGVKD. This CDR3 comprises 16 residues. The trim removed 0 bases at V and 4 bases at J, leaving 7 bases unmatched. As DNA, the CDR3 is TGTGCCATCAGTGAGTCTTTGGCGGGAGGAAGAGAGACCCAGTACTTC. The encoded protein is CAISESLAGGRETQYF.

On this clonotype: Compared with germline, one end of the junction differs, possibly owing to a read error. This chain uses TRBV6-5 with TRBJ2-1; 9 bases are shared with TRBD2. The CDR3 has 17 amino acids. Germline CDR1 and CDR2: MNHEY and SVGAGI. The CDR3 region is CASSYTGSTSGYNEQFF. CDR3 in DNA: TGTGCCAGCAGCTACACAGGGTCGACTAGCGGCTACAACGAGCAGTTCTTC.

This clonotype was seen a few times. The genes are TRBV3-1 and TRBJ2-7; no clear D gene. V lost 7 bases and J 12 bases, leaving 16 bases between the germline ends. Germline assignment: CDR1 LGHDT and CDR2 YNNKEL (reference sequence). CDR3 size: 11 residues. CDR3 amino acids: CASTRWGLRYF. As DNA, the CDR3 is TGTGCCAGCACCCGATGGGGTCTGAGGTACTTC.

The rearrangement links TRBV6-4 to TRBJ2-3, with 9 bases matching TRBD2. J lost 4 bases, V lost 6 bases, and 8 bases had no gene match. CDR1 and CDR2 from the germline V gene are MRHNA and SNTAGT. CDR3 length: 15 amino acids. The CDR3 nucleotides read TGTGCCAGCAGCCCGGGACTAGCAGCGGCAGATACGCAGTATTTT. It yields the protein CASSPGLAAADTQYF.

There are a few counts of this clonotype. The V and J genes are TRBV6-5 and TRBJ2-3; D may be TRBD1 or TRBD2 (6 bases each). The CDR3 loop spans 15 amino acids. Germline V gene data show CDR1 as MNHEY and CDR2 as SVGAGI. Trimming shortened V by 4 bases and J by 4 bases, and 15 bases separated the two germline ends. In DNA form, the CDR3 reads TGTGCCAGCAGTTCGACAGGTCGCGGGGCAGATACGCAGTATTTT. Translated: CASSSTGRGADTQYF.

This rearrangement joins TRBV4-2 to TRBJ2-1; D possibly corresponds to TRBD2 (6 bases). Germline-derived CDR1 and CDR2 are LGHNA and YNFKEQ. Trimming shortened V by 0 bases and J by 4 bases, and 10 bases separated the two germline ends. This CDR3 region has 15 residues. CDR3: CASSQDERAYNEQFF. CDR3 coding DNA: TGTGCCAGCAGCCAAGACGAGCGGGCTTACAATGAGCAGTTCTTC.

The chain is built from TRBV7-2 and TRBJ2-7, with TRBD1 matching over 7 bases. The CDR3 totals 13 residues. Trimming removed 5 bases from V and 6 bases from J; junction bases left unmatched: 7. Per germline, CDR1 SGHTA and CDR2 FQGNSA. The CDR3 DNA is TGTGCCAGCAGCCCGACAGGGTTCGGCGAGCAGTACTTC. The encoded protein is CASSPTGFGEQYF.

This clonotype was found a few times. The chain combines TRBV29-1 with TRBJ2-5, with unresolved D. Germline V gene sequence: CDR1 SQVTM, CDR2 ANQGSEA. CDR3 length: 12 residues. The germline V and J ends were trimmed by 5 bases and 2 bases, with 9 bases remaining between them. The chain's CDR3 is CSVYVRQETQYF. CDR3 DNA sequence: TGCAGCGTTTATGTGCGGCAAGAGACCCAGTACTTC.

The rearrangement joins TRBV11-2 to TRBJ2-2; D perhaps matches TRBD2 (5 bases). This CDR3 is 14 amino acids long. Trimming took 4 bases from V and 2 from J, leaving 8 bases between them. The germline gives CDR1 SGHAT, CDR2 FQNNGV. CDR3 in DNA: TGTGCCAGCAGCTGGGAGTCCAACACCGGGGAGCTGTTTTTT. This encodes CASSWESNTGELFF.